The 9 T cell receptor beta chains listed next were all sequenced from one sample in a study of blood T cell repertoires in COVID-19. This table comes from immunoSEQ multiplex PCR, and its TCRdb copy is limited to in-frame clones, with some not included. Among about 73,000 clones listed, around four fifths were seen once. The material sequenced was peripheral blood. Every receptor here comes from a man aged 80 or over with active or convalescent COVID-19.

This clone was observed a few times. The rearrangement uses TRBV6-2 or TRBV6-3 and TRBJ1-1; 9 bases agree with TRBD1. Germline lookup yields CDR1 MNHEY and CDR2 SVGEGT. V was pared by 2 bases and J by 3 bases, with 7 bases of the junction left unmatched. There are 16 residues in the CDR3. CDR3 residues: CASSYTTGGADTEAFF. CDR3 nucleotides: TGTGCCAGCAGTTACACCACAGGGGGCGCGGACACTGAAGCTTTCTTT.

The chain has TRBV5-4 and TRBJ2-2; 7 bases align to TRBD1. The germline gives CDR1 SGHNT, CDR2 YYREEE (reference sequence). The CDR3 loop spans 19 amino acids. The J segment lost 1 base and the V segment lost 4 bases, leaving 16 bases of the junction unmatched. The CDR3 coding sequence is TGTGCCAGCAGCGTCCCGGGTCAGGGGGATCTAATGAACACCGGGGAGCTGTTTTTT. Its translation: CASSVPGQGDLMNTGELFF.

This clone has just a few counts. The chain recombines TRBV9 with TRBJ2-3, with D unclear. The V and J ends lost 4 bases and 6 bases respectively, with 6 bases between them. CDR1 and CDR2 from the germline V gene are SGDLS and YYNGEE. CDR3 size: 11 residues. The CDR3 here is CASSRGDTQYF. CDR3 DNA sequence: TGTGCCAGCAGCCGAGGTGATACGCAGTATTTT. Full variable domain (outside the CDR3, taken from reference TRBV9 and TRBJ2-3): DSGVTQTPKHLITATGQRVTLRCSPRSGDLSVYWYQQSLDQGLQFLIQYYNGEERAKGNILERFSAQQFPDLHSELNLSSLELGDSALYFCASSRGDTQYFGPGTRLTVL.

This clone has just a few counts. The chain has TRBV2 and TRBJ2-2, with D possibly TRBD1 on 5 matching bases. V was clipped by 2 bases and J by 1 base, with 11 bases between them. Looked up from germline, CDR1 is SNHLY and CDR2 is FYNNEI. The CDR3 covers 16 residues. CDR3 sequence reads: CASSESWTRNTGELFF. In DNA, the CDR3 is TGTGCCAGCAGTGAATCCTGGACAAGGAACACCGGGGAGCTGTTTTTT. Variable domain in full (rest from reference TRBV2 and TRBJ2-2): EPEVTQTPSHQVTQMGQEVILRCVPISNHLYFYWYRQILGQKVEFLVSFYNNEISEKSEIFDDQFSVERPDGSNFTLKIRSTKLEDSAMYFCASSESWTRNTGELFFGEGSRLTVL.

The chain has TRBV2 and TRBJ1-1; a possible D gene is TRBD1 (5 bases). Trimming shortened V by 4 bases and J by 5 bases, and 11 bases separated the two germline ends. CDR3 size: 13 residues. In germline, CDR1 is SNHLY, CDR2 FYNNEI. DNA for the CDR3: TGTGCCAGCAGTGGTAGAAGGGGAACTGAAGCTTTCTTT. This encodes CASSGRRGTEAFF. Full variable domain (outside the CDR3, taken from reference TRBV2 and TRBJ1-1): EPEVTQTPSHQVTQMGQEVILRCVPISNHLYFYWYRQILGQKVEFLVSFYNNEISEKSEIFDDQFSVERPDGSNFTLKIRSTKLEDSAMYFCASSGRRGTEAFFGQGTRLTVV.

The chain couples TRBV30 to TRBJ2-2, with TRBD2 matching 8 bases. CDR3 length: 17 amino acids. Germline trimming cut 0 bases from V and 3 bases from J; bases unmatched to any gene: 9. Looked up from germline, CDR1 is GTSNPN and CDR2 is SVGIG (reference sequence). CDR3 coding DNA: TGTGCCTGGAGTGTACTCTCGGGGGGGCCCGACACCGGGGAGCTGTTTTTT. Amino acids: CAWSVLSGGPDTGELFF.

DNA of the CDR3: TGTGCCAGCAGCTTAACAGGGAGACAGCCCCAGCATTTT. Its protein is CASSLTGRQPQHF. This chain uses TRBV7-2 with TRBJ1-5; the D gene is possibly TRBD1 (6 bases). The germline V gene has CDR1 SGHTA and CDR2 FQGNSA. V lost 2 bases and J lost 7, with 9 bases in between. The CDR3 length is 13 residues.

By share, this clone counts as medium-sized. V is TRBV2 and J is TRBJ2-7, with 14 bases identical to TRBD2. The CDR3 totals 17 residues. The germline gives CDR1 SNHLY, CDR2 FYNNEI. The ends lost 6 bases at V and 6 bases at J; junction bases unmatched: 13. The CDR3 reads CASRWGQGGLAGVEQYF. DNA of the CDR3: TGTGCCAGCAGATGGGGACAGGGGGGACTAGCGGGAGTCGAGCAGTACTTC.

The chain links TRBV5-1 to TRBJ2-1, with TRBD2 matching 12 bases. This CDR3 is built from 16 residues. Trimming at V came to 0 bases and at J to 10 bases, leaving 8 bases not matched to a gene. Per germline, CDR1 SGHRS and CDR2 YFSETQ. CDR3 in DNA: TGCGCCAGCAGCTTGGCGACTAGCGGGGGCAGAGAGGAGCAGTTCTTC. Protein product: CASSLATSGGREEQFF.